This entry describes one T cell receptor beta chain. Its cognate antigen is unknown. The sample originates from a study of blood T cells in healthy people across ages. Overall study findings and caveats: Conclusively comparing naive with antigen-experienced cells was impossible with unsorted PBMCs. Per million T cells, the diversity of TCR beta decreased roughly linearly as age advanced.

The use of a sample-barcoded 5' primer and a J-beta primer mix characterized a second PCR of roughly 7 to 12 cycles. TCRdb re-derived calls from the 5' RACE reads in MiXCR, one entry per CDR3 protein. In the table there are about 830,000 distinct CDR3 sequences, 55% to 65% of which are singletons. Trimming pared 2 bases from V and 2 bases from J, leaving 6 bases between. Germline lookup yields CDR1 GTSNPN and CDR2 SVGIG (reference sequence). The CDR3 sequence is 12 residues long. This rearrangement joins TRBV30 to TRBJ1-2, with D unresolved. The origin of this receptor is a man younger than 40 in good health. Sequences were obtained from blood. This chain's CDR3 is CAWSLNNYGYTF. The CDR3 bases are TGTGCCTGGAGTTTGAACAACTATGGCTACACCTTC.